This T cell receptor beta chain derives from a study of blood T cells in healthy people across ages. It was with a sample-barcoded 5' primer and a J-beta primer mix that a second PCR of about 7 to 12 cycles was run. TCRdb ran MiXCR on the 5' RACE reads and lists one entry per CDR3 protein. The data show 1.5 million to 2 million distinct CDR3 sequences, approximately 32% seen once. About this clonotype: Its matching antigen is unknown.

Study-level results: Since the PBMCs were unsorted, naive and antigen-experienced cells could not be conclusively compared.

The source material was blood. The sequence was obtained from a woman in her twenties or thirties in good health.

The CDR3 nucleotides read TGCGCCAGCAGCCGCATCCCGACTAGCGAAAAGTTCTTC. Translation: CASSRIPTSEKFF. The J gene is TRBJ2-1, the V gene TRBV4-1; 8 nucleotides match TRBD2. Germline loops: CDR1 MGHRA, CDR2 YSYEKL. V shed 4 bases and J 14 bases; nucleotides not matched to a gene: 10. The CDR3 runs 13 residues.